This T cell receptor (beta chain) was sequenced for a study of T cells after yellow fever vaccination. CDR1 is SGHTA, CDR2 FQGNSA, per germline. CDR3 size: 15 residues. After removal of 5 bases from V and 8 bases from J, the junction contained 9 bases not matched to a gene. A process of 5'RACE template switching, which added a universal primer site and UMIs, was used to make TCR cDNA. TCRdb reanalysed the 5' RACE reads using MiXCR and keeps one entry per CDR3 protein. The sample has some 240,000 distinct CDR3 sequences; 3.6% are singletons. This clonotype was observed many times. What it binds is not known. General study points: Detected again after the booster were most primary-vaccination clones, at 95% to 98% CD4 and around 91% CD8.

The source was PBMCs, collected 15 days after the yellow fever booster vaccination. This clonotype originated in a man in his late teens or twenties who received the YFV17D yellow fever vaccine. The chain uses TRBV7-2 and TRBJ1-4, with 9 bases aligning to TRBD1. Written as DNA, the CDR3 is TGTGCCAGCAGCCCCACTACTGGGACAGGGGAAAAACTGTTTTTT. It yields the protein CASSPTTGTGEKLFF.